Listed here are 8 T cell receptor beta chains from one sample, sequenced in a study of human thymus T cells. Measured with immunoSEQ multiplex PCR; TCRdb has only the in-frame clones, and not every one. The sample gives tens of thousands of clones, 94% of which show up once; roughly 5.6% is in the top ten. The sequencing input was blood. These receptors were taken from a boy less than two years old with a congenital heart defect but otherwise immunologically healthy.

This clone was seen once. This chain uses TRBV11-2 with TRBJ1-4; D uncertain. With 5 bases removed from V and 7 bases from J, the gap between germline ends came to 11 bases. Looked up from germline, CDR1 is SGHAT and CDR2 is FQNNGV. The CDR3 extends over 13 amino acids. The CDR3 DNA is TGTGCCAGCAGCCCGAGACGAGCTGAAAAACTGTTTTTT. Translation: CASSPRRAEKLFF.

The chain is built from TRBV7-2 and TRBJ2-3; 9 bases agree with TRBD2. The CDR3 has 15 amino acids. Germline CDR1 SGHTA, CDR2 FQGNSA. The junction had 8 bases not matched to a gene; V was cut back by 5 bases and J by 5 bases. Written as DNA, the CDR3 is TGTGCCAGCAGCCCCCCGGCGGGGGGGGGAGATACGCAGTATTTT. Translated, it gives CASSPPAGGGDTQYF.

This clone was found once. The chain couples TRBV10-1 to TRBJ1-5, with D perhaps matching TRBD1 (5 bases). Germline lookup yields CDR1 WNHNN and CDR2 SYGVQD (reference sequence). V dropped 0 bases and J dropped 0 bases, with 6 bases sitting between them. This CDR3 is 15 amino acids long. In DNA, the CDR3 is TGCGCCAGCAGTGAGTCGGGGCATAGCAATCAGCCCCAGCATTTT. This encodes CASSESGHSNQPQHF.

J is TRBJ2-7 and V is TRBV11-3; D possibly matches TRBD1 or TRBD2 (5 bases each). This CDR3 is 13 amino acids long. With 5 bases removed from V and 2 bases from J, the gap between germline ends came to 10 bases. Germline V gene data show CDR1 as SGHNT and CDR2 as YENEEA. The CDR3 region is CASSPGTAYEQYF. CDR3 sequence (DNA): TGTGCCAGCAGCCCGGGGACGGCCTACGAGCAGTACTTC.

The rearrangement links TRBV10-3 to TRBJ2-7; weak D call: TRBD1 (6 bases). V was clipped by 7 bases and J by 5 bases, with 15 bases between them. In germline, CDR1 is ENHRY, CDR2 SYGVKD. CDR3 length equals 13 residues. The CDR3 spells CAITGASYHEQYF. In DNA form, the CDR3 reads TGTGCCATCACAGGGGCGAGTTACCACGAGCAGTACTTC.

The chain is built from TRBV7-2 and TRBJ2-7; TRBD2 matches at 11 bases. Germline trimming cut 4 bases from V and 7 bases from J; bases unmatched to any gene: 6. Germline V gene lookup returns CDR1 SGHTA and CDR2 FQGNSA. The length of the CDR3 is 14 residues. CDR3 sequence reads: CASSSVAGGLEQYF. The CDR3 bases are TGTGCCAGCAGCTCCGTAGCGGGGGGGCTTGAGCAGTACTTC. Together with reference TRBV7-2 and TRBJ2-7, the CDR3 gives the full variable domain: GAGVSQSPSNKVTEKGKDVELRCDPISGHTALYWYRQSLGQGLEFLIYFQGNSAPDKSGLPSDRFSAERTGGSVSTLTIQRTQQEDSAVYLCASSSVAGGLEQYFGPGTRLTVT.

The chain combines TRBV7-9 with TRBJ2-2; TRBD2 agrees at 7 bases. The J segment lost 1 base and the V segment lost 7 bases, leaving 15 bases of the junction unmatched. There are 18 residues in the CDR3. CDR1 is SEHNR and CDR2 is FQNEAQ in the germline V gene (reference sequence). The CDR3 sequence: CASNQDLAELLNTGELFF. The CDR3 nucleotides are TGTGCCAGCAACCAAGACCTAGCGGAGCTATTGAACACCGGGGAGCTGTTTTTT. The full variable domain, rest sourced from reference TRBV7-9 and TRBJ2-2, is DTGVSQNPRHKITKRGQNVTFRCDPISEHNRLYWYRQTLGQGPEFLTYFQNEAQLEKSRLLSDRFSAERPKGSFSTLEIQRTEQGDSAMYLCASNQDLAELLNTGELFFGEGSRLTVL.

The V and J genes are TRBV4-1 and TRBJ1-2, with D maybe TRBD1 (6 bases). The CDR3 is 15 residues long. Trimming pared 1 base from V and 3 bases from J, leaving 12 bases between. Germline CDR1 MGHRA, CDR2 YSYEKL. The CDR3 sequence is CASSQAIAGDYGYTF. The CDR3 DNA reads as TGCGCCAGCAGCCAAGCTATTGCAGGGGACTATGGCTACACCTTC.